This is a list of T cell receptor beta chains from one sample in a study of molecular identifiers for immune sequencing clone quantification. MiXCR, applied by TCRdb to the PCR reads, yields one record per CDR3 protein. The sample includes about 330,000 distinct CDR3 sequences, roughly 23% of them seen just once. Specimen: naive CD8+ T cells from blood, with Jurkat cell RNA spiked in. These receptors all come from a human donor in good health. Some libraries in this study had Jurkat cell RNA spiked in. CDR3s include the opening cysteine and the closing phenylalanine or tryptophan. A D gene is named only where the DNA matches it firmly. Expanded clones get a size class; other rows say once, few or many, or leave the size out.

d_call j_call clone_size v_call cdr3_nt cdr3_aa
NA TRBJ2-3 many TRBV19 TGTGCCAGTAGTACGAGCACAGATACGCAGTATTTT CASSTSTDTQYF
NA TRBJ1-2 many TRBV27 TGTGCCAGCAGTTATACAGGGAACTTGGTGGGCTATGGCTACACCTTC CASSYTGNLVGYGYTF
NA TRBJ2-2 NA TRBV7-9 TGTGCCTGCAATATCTTCCCCTATTTGGCCGGGGAGCTGTTTTTT CACNIFPYLAGELFF
NA TRBJ1-3 NA TRBV7-9 TGTGCCAGCAGCTTCTACGACAGTGCCGGAAACACCATATATTTT CASSFYDSAGNTIYF
TRBD2 TRBJ2-1 NA TRBV27 TGTGCCAGCAGACCGACCCGAGCGGGGGGGCCTTTGAATGAGCAGTTCTTC CASRPTRAGGPLNEQFF
TRBD2 TRBJ2-1 NA TRBV14 TGTGCCAGCAGCGAGCCCGGACTAGCCAATGAGCAGTTCTTC CASSEPGLANEQFF
NA TRBJ2-1 many TRBV7-9 TGTGCCAGCAGCTTAGATGACGGGGTGTTGAAGAATGAGCAGTTCTTC CASSLDDGVLKNEQFF
NA TRBJ1-5 NA TRBV6-1 TGTGCCAGCAGCCACATTACTCAGCCCCAGCATTTT CASSHITQPQHF
NA TRBJ2-1 few TRBV19 TGTGCCAGTAGTATAGACTCATCACGGAGGGGCAATGAGCAGTTCTTC CASSIDSSRRGNEQFF
NA TRBJ2-5 many TRBV27 TGTGCCAGCAGTCCCTCCTCGACAGGCCAAGAGACCCAGTACTTC CASSPSSTGQETQYF
TRBD2 TRBJ2-3 NA TRBV7-6 TGTGCCAGCAGCTTAGGTAGCGGGGGATTGTACACAGATACGCAGTATTTT CASSLGSGGLYTDTQYF
TRBD2 TRBJ2-3 NA TRBV30 TGTGCCGGGGGGGGACTAGCCATCACAGATACGCAGTATTTT CAGGGLAITDTQYF
TRBD1 TRBJ2-2 few TRBV20-1 TGCAGTGCTAGACTAGGGACAGTTTACACCGGGGAGCTGTTTTTT CSARLGTVYTGELFF
TRBD1 TRBJ2-7 NA TRBV4-3 TGCGCCAGCAGCCACGGGACAGGGTCCAACGAGCAGTACTTC CASSHGTGSNEQYF
NA TRBJ1-5 NA TRBV12-3/TRBV12-4 TGTGCCAGCAGTTTTGGGTATGGGCCCCAGCATTTT CASSFGYGPQHF
NA TRBJ2-3 many TRBV19 TGTGCCAGTAGGGACTACACAGATACGCAGTATTTT CASRDYTDTQYF
TRBD2 TRBJ2-1 many TRBV4-3 TGCGCCAGCAGCCGAAGACTGGGACTAGCGGGAGGGCAGGATGAGCAGTTCTTC CASSRRLGLAGGQDEQFF
NA TRBJ2-7 many TRBV28 TGTGCCAGCAGCCCTGCGACCCTCACGGTCTACGAGCAGTACTTC CASSPATLTVYEQYF
TRBD1 TRBJ1-5 many TRBV15 TGTGCCACCAGCAGAGATGATACAGGGGGCTACCAGCCCCAGCATTTT CATSRDDTGGYQPQHF
TRBD1 TRBJ1-1 once TRBV27 TGTGCCAGCAGTAGAATCTCTCGTACGAGACAGGGGAAGAGGACTGAAGCTTTCTTT CASSRISRTRQGKRTEAFF
TRBD2 TRBJ2-5 many TRBV20-1 TGCAGTGCTAGAGATCGGAGATCCGGGACTAGCGTTCAAGAGACCCAGTACTTC CSARDRRSGTSVQETQYF
TRBD1 TRBJ1-1 few TRBV7-9 TGTGCCAGCAGCTCGGAGACAGGGACATTGGCTTTCTTT CASSSETGTLAFF
NA TRBJ2-1 many TRBV7-3 TGTGCCAGCAGCCCGCAGGGCGGCAGCTCCTACAATGAGCAGTTCTTC CASSPQGGSSYNEQFF
TRBD1 TRBJ2-5 NA TRBV27 TGTGCCAGCAGCCAGCGGACAGGGGGGGTTGTAGAGACCCAGTACTTC CASSQRTGGVVETQYF
NA TRBJ2-6 many TRBV29-1 TGCAGCGTTGGTCTCTCTGGGGCCAACGTCCTGACTTTC CSVGLSGANVLTF
NA TRBJ1-6 NA TRBV28 TGTGCCAGCAGTTTATACAGGGAGCCATCATATAATTCACCCCTCTACTTT CASSLYREPSYNSPLYF
NA TRBJ2-3 many TRBV19 TGTGCCAGTAGTATGGCGGGATACACAGATACGCAGTATTTT CASSMAGYTDTQYF
NA TRBJ2-7 many TRBV25-1 TGTGCCAGCAGTGACCCACGCAGGGACGAGCAGTACTTC CASSDPRRDEQYF
NA TRBJ1-1 many TRBV7-9 TGTGCCAGCAGCCGTATAGTGGACACTGAAGCTTTCTTT CASSRIVDTEAFF
NA TRBJ1-5 many TRBV5-6 TGTGCCAGCAGCTTAACGGGGTTGTCCGGTCAGCCCCAGCATTTT CASSLTGLSGQPQHF
NA TRBJ1-1 NA TRBV6-2/TRBV6-3 TGTGCCAGCAGTTACTCCTGGCCGCAAGTGAACACTGAAGCTTTCTTT CASSYSWPQVNTEAFF
NA TRBJ1-2 NA TRBV27 TGTGCCAGCTCCCCCCGCACGATTAACTCTGGCTACACCTTC CASSPRTINSGYTF
NA TRBJ1-1 NA TRBV14 TGTGCCAGCAGCCAAGGGATCGGATTGAACACTGAAGCTTTCTTT CASSQGIGLNTEAFF
TRBD1 TRBJ1-1 NA TRBV3-1 TGTGCCAGCAGCCAAGATGACAGGGTGGAATGGGTCACTGAAGCTTTCTTT CASSQDDRVEWVTEAFF
NA TRBJ2-3 NA TRBV4-1 TGCGCCAGCAGTGAGAAAAGCACAGATACGCAGTATTTT CASSEKSTDTQYF
NA TRBJ2-3 many TRBV21-1 TGTGCCAGCAGCAATAACATTGACAGATTCAATACGCAGTATTTT CASSNNIDRFNTQYF
TRBD2 TRBJ2-3 few TRBV7-9 TGTGCCAGCAGTCAAGTAGGAGGGCGGGGGGCCAACACAGATACGCAGTATTTT CASSQVGGRGANTDTQYF
TRBD1 TRBJ2-3 NA TRBV13 TGTGCCAGCAGCTTAGCGGTACAGGGGGTCACAGATACGCAGTATTTT CASSLAVQGVTDTQYF
TRBD1 TRBJ2-3 few TRBV20-1 TGCAGTGCCAGAACCCAGGGGGCTGTCGAAGATACGCAGTATTTT CSARTQGAVEDTQYF
TRBD1 TRBJ2-7 many TRBV11-3 TGTGCCAGCCGAGAGACGGACAGGTACGAGCAGTACTTC CASRETDRYEQYF
NA TRBJ2-3 many TRBV27 TGTGCCAGCAGTCCACTCACAACAGATACGCAGTATTTT CASSPLTTDTQYF
TRBD1 TRBJ2-5 few TRBV14 TGTGCCAGCAGCCAATTCTGGACAGGGGGCCAAGAGACCCAGTACTTC CASSQFWTGGQETQYF
TRBD1 TRBJ1-2 few TRBV12-3/TRBV12-4 TGTGCCAGCAGATTAATCGGGACAGAGGCTGGCTACACCTTC CASRLIGTEAGYTF
NA TRBJ2-1 NA TRBV11-2 TGTGCCAGCAGCTCCCTTAAAGTCGGGAGCCCCGACAATGAGCAGTTCTTC CASSSLKVGSPDNEQFF
NA TRBJ2-3 NA TRBV11-2 TGTGCCAGCAGCTTATGGACAGTAAGCACAGATACGCAGTATTTT CASSLWTVSTDTQYF
TRBD2 TRBJ2-2 many TRBV29-1 TGCAGCGTTGACGGGGGGGTGAACACCGGGGAGCTGTTTTTT CSVDGGVNTGELFF
NA TRBJ2-1 NA TRBV7-2 TGTGCCAGCAGCTTACTAGGCCCGCAGCGGGTACTCTACAATGAGCAGTTCTTC CASSLLGPQRVLYNEQFF
TRBD1 TRBJ1-5 few TRBV19 TGTGCCAGTACCGTGAAGGGGGCGGGTCAGCCCCAGCATTTT CASTVKGAGQPQHF
NA TRBJ1-1 few TRBV6-2/TRBV6-3 TGTGCCAGCAGTCAACAATGGGCAGCGAACACTGAAGCTTTCTTT CASSQQWAANTEAFF